The rows below give T cell receptor beta chains drawn from one sample of a study of graft-versus-host responses after intestinal transplantation. Generated by immunoSEQ multiplex PCR, the TCRdb table keeps only in-frame clones and is missing some. The sample carries 130,000 to 150,000 clones, 92% recorded once. Which antigens these TCRs recognize remains unknown. This material consisted of unstimulated CD4+ T cells sorted from spleen or lymph node cells, taken before intestinal transplant. These receptors all come from a human donor who received an intestinal transplant. Both conserved end residues are part of each CDR3. The D gene is left open where the match is weak. Expanded clones get a size class; other rows say once, few or many, or leave the size out.

TRBD1	TRBV19	TRBJ1-2	once	TGTGCCAGTAGTACTGGACAGGGTATTGGCTATGGCTACACCTTC	CASSTGQGIGYGYTF
NA	TRBV15	TRBJ2-5	NA	TGTGCCACCGCCAAGAGCACCCAAGAGACCCAGTACTTC	CATAKSTQETQYF
NA	TRBV27	TRBJ1-1	NA	TGTGCCAGCAGTTTACGACCCGGGGCGAACACTGAAGCTTTCTTT	CASSLRPGANTEAFF
NA	TRBV19	TRBJ2-5	NA	TGTGCCACTAAGGGATTCGAAGAGACCCAGTACTTC	CATKGFEETQYF
NA	TRBV7-8	TRBJ2-5	NA	TGTGCCAGCAGCTTAGGGGGGCAGGAACGGGAGACCCAGTACTTC	CASSLGGQERETQYF
NA	TRBV25-1	TRBJ2-7	NA	TGTGCCAGCAGTGAACACTACGAGCAGTACTTC	CASSEHYEQYF
NA	TRBV9	TRBJ2-4	NA	TGTGCCAGCAGCGTAGCGGTAGCCAAAAACATTCAGTACTTC	CASSVAVAKNIQYF
TRBD1	TRBV27	TRBJ2-5	NA	TGTGCCAGCAGTTTATACCCCAGGGGGCGGGAGACCCAGTACTTC	CASSLYPRGRETQYF
NA	TRBV28	TRBJ1-1	NA	TGTGCCAGCAGTTTCGATTCAGCTACCACTGAAGCTTTCTTT	CASSFDSATTEAFF
TRBD1	TRBV9	TRBJ2-7	NA	TGTGCCAGCACCCGGGGACAGGGTACCTACGAGCAGTACTTC	CASTRGQGTYEQYF
NA	TRBV27	TRBJ1-2	NA	TGTGCCAGCAGTCCGGGGCAGGGCTACACCTTC	CASSPGQGYTF
NA	TRBV2	TRBJ2-3	NA	TGTGCCAGCGTCGGAGGGCGCGGCACAGATACGCAGTATTTT	CASVGGRGTDTQYF
NA	TRBV19	TRBJ2-2	NA	TGTGCCAGTAGTATAGGGGGGAGACGGACCGGGGAGCTGTTTTTT	CASSIGGRRTGELFF
NA	TRBV9	TRBJ2-1	NA	TGTGCCAGCAGCGTAGTTGGCCAGAGCTCCTACAATGAGCAGTTCTTC	CASSVVGQSSYNEQFF
TRBD1	TRBV19	TRBJ1-4	NA	TGTGCCAGTAGTCCCGGGACAGGGTGGAATGAAAAACTGTTTTTT	CASSPGTGWNEKLFF
NA	TRBV29-1	TRBJ2-7	NA	TGCAGCGTTGAAGGGTTTAACGAGCAGTACTTC	CSVEGFNEQYF
TRBD2	TRBV4-3	TRBJ2-4	NA	TGCGCCAGCAGCCAAGAGACTAGCGGGAGATCCCCTCAGTACTTC	CASSQETSGRSPQYF
TRBD2	TRBV29-1	TRBJ2-7	NA	TGCAGCGCGGGACTAGCGGGAGGGCAGTACTTC	CSAGLAGGQYF
TRBD1	TRBV10-3	TRBJ2-7	NA	TGTGCCATCCTTCGGGACAGGGAGGGCTGCGAGCAGTACTTC	CAILRDREGCEQYF
TRBD1	TRBV6-1	TRBJ1-1	NA	TGTGCCAGCAGCTGGACAGGTCAAACTGAAGCTTTCTTT	CASSWTGQTEAFF
NA	TRBV30	TRBJ1-4	NA	TGTGCCTGGAGAACAGAAGGAGAAAAACTGTTTTTT	CAWRTEGEKLFF
NA	TRBV7-9	TRBJ2-3	NA	TGTGCCAGCAGCCGACAGGGCACAGATACGCAGTATTTT	CASSRQGTDTQYF
TRBD2	TRBV9	TRBJ2-2	NA	TGTGCCAGCAGCCTAAGCGGGGATAACACCGGGGAGCTGTTTTTT	CASSLSGDNTGELFF
NA	TRBV15	TRBJ1-4	once	TGTGCCACCAGCAGAGATCCCGCTACAACTAATGAAAAACTGTTTTTT	CATSRDPATTNEKLFF
NA	TRBV19	TRBJ1-2	NA	TGTGCCAGTAGTATCGGGACACCTAACTATGGCTACACCTTC	CASSIGTPNYGYTF
TRBD2	TRBV9	TRBJ2-1	NA	TGTGCCAGCAGCGCCTCGGGACTAGCGGGACGATACAATGAGCAGTTCTTC	CASSASGLAGRYNEQFF
NA	TRBV9	TRBJ1-2	few	TGTGCCAGCAGCGTAGAAGGGACGGTTTACTATGGCTACACCTTC	CASSVEGTVYYGYTF